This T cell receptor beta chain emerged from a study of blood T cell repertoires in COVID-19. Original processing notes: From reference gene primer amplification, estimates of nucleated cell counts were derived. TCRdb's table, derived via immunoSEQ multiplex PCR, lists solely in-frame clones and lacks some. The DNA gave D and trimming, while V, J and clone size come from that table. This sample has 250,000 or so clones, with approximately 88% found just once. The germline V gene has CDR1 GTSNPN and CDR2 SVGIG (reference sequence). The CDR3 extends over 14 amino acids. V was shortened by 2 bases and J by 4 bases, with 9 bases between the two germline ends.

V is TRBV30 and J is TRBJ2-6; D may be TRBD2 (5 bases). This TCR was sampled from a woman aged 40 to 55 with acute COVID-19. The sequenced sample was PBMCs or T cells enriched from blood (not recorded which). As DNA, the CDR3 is TGTGCCTGGAGTAGAGGGATGGGGGCCAACGTCCTGACTTTC. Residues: CAWSRGMGANVLTF.